This entry lists 25 T cell receptor beta chains sequenced from one sample in a study of OX40 agonist ivuxolimab in advanced cancers. Only in-frame clones appear in the TCRdb table, and some are missing; sequencing was by immunoSEQ multiplex PCR. The sample contains about 49,000 clones, roughly 85% of which appear only once. The material sequenced was CD4+ or CD8+ T cells sorted from blood, taken in a trial of the OX40 agonist ivuxolimab. Receptors originate from an adult with an advanced solid tumor such as melanoma, head and neck, liver or kidney cancer.

J is TRBJ2-7 and V is TRBV9, with D unclear. Deletions cut 0 bases from V and 3 bases from J, with 10 bases between. The length of the CDR3 is 14 residues. The germline gives CDR1 SGDLS, CDR2 YYNGEE. Here the CDR3 reads CASSVEEKVYEQYF. The CDR3, as DNA: TGTGCCAGCAGCGTAGAAGAAAAGGTCTACGAGCAGTACTTC. Filled out from reference TRBV9 and TRBJ2-7, the complete variable domain reads DSGVTQTPKHLITATGQRVTLRCSPRSGDLSVYWYQQSLDQGLQFLIQYYNGEERAKGNILERFSAQQFPDLHSELNLSSLELGDSALYFCASSVEEKVYEQYFGPGTRLTVT.

This chain uses TRBV7-2 with TRBJ1-5, with D perhaps matching TRBD1 (5 bases). The V end lost 1 base, the J end lost 8 bases, and 12 bases lay between the germline ends. Germline V gene lookup returns CDR1 SGHTA and CDR2 FQGNSA. The CDR3 spans 14 residues. CDR3 sequence: CASSLVGGREPQHF. CDR3 sequence (DNA): TGTGCCAGCAGCTTAGTGGGGGGACGGGAGCCCCAGCATTTT.

V usage is TRBV6-5 and J usage is TRBJ2-2; no clear D gene. Germline V lookup: CDR1 MNHEY, CDR2 SVGAGI. Trimming pared 2 bases from V and 1 base from J, leaving 2 bases between. There are 13 residues in the CDR3. The CDR3 spells CASSYVNTGELFF. The CDR3, as DNA: TGTGCCAGCAGTTACGTGAACACCGGGGAGCTGTTTTTT.

The rearrangement links TRBV11-2 to TRBJ1-2; D possibly corresponds to TRBD1 (6 bases). The V and J ends lost 5 bases and 5 bases respectively, with 18 bases between them. The CDR3 runs to 15 residues. CDR1 and CDR2 (germline): SGHAT, FQNNGV. Here the CDR3 DNA reads TGTGCCAGCAGCGCCACGGGACAAGGCCTTTATGGCTACACCTTC. Residues: CASSATGQGLYGYTF.

The chain carries TRBV6-5 and TRBJ1-2; D is unresolved. V gave up 1 base and J gave up 4 bases, with 10 bases separating them. Germline V gene data show CDR1 as MNHEY and CDR2 as SVGAGI. This CDR3 spans 14 amino acids. The CDR3 DNA follows: TGTGCCAGCAGTTACTTATCAGAACCCTATGGCTACACCTTC. Its protein is CASSYLSEPYGYTF.

V gene TRBV14 combines with J gene TRBJ2-2; 13 nucleotides match TRBD2. This CDR3 is 17 amino acids long. Germline V gene data show CDR1 as SGHDN and CDR2 as FVKESK. The V gene end was trimmed by 4 bases and the J gene end by 2 bases; junction bases not matched to a gene: 4. CDR3 in amino acids: CASSRLAGGANTGELFF. The CDR3 DNA reads as TGTGCCAGCAGCCGACTAGCGGGGGGCGCAAACACCGGGGAGCTGTTTTTT.

The chain links TRBV2 to TRBJ2-1, with TRBD2 matching 13 bases. The CDR3 is 16 amino acids. V shed 5 bases, J shed 8 bases, and the junction held 9 bases outside the gene matches. Germline V gene sequence: CDR1 SNHLY, CDR2 FYNNEI. The CDR3 protein is CASSFRGLAGVDEQFF. The CDR3 region has the DNA TGTGCCAGCAGTTTCCGAGGACTAGCGGGGGTGGATGAGCAGTTCTTC.

The chain couples TRBV28 to TRBJ1-6; D is uncertain. The CDR3 contains 13 residues. CDR1 is MDHEN and CDR2 is SYDVKM in the germline V gene. V lost 3 bases, J lost 10 bases, and 10 bases lay in between. The CDR3 coding sequence is TGTGCCAGCAGTTTTGAGGGAGAATCACCCCTCCACTTT. Translation gives CASSFEGESPLHF.

The rearrangement joins TRBV28 to TRBJ2-6; no clear D gene. Germline-derived CDR1 and CDR2 are MDHEN and SYDVKM. Trimming cost V 6 bases and J 3 bases, with 3 bases left between them. CDR3 length equals 12 residues. In DNA, the CDR3 is TGTGCCAGCAGGGTTGGGGCCAACGTCCTGACTTTC. It translates to CASRVGANVLTF.

V usage is TRBV9 and J usage is TRBJ1-1; maybe TRBD1 (5 bases). Trimming shortened V by 0 bases and J by 0 bases, and 6 bases separated the two germline ends. Germline CDR1 SGDLS, CDR2 YYNGEE. The CDR3 is 14 residues long. The CDR3 protein is CASSVGQLNTEAFF. CDR3 DNA: TGTGCCAGCAGCGTAGGACAGCTGAACACTGAAGCTTTCTTT.

V usage is TRBV5-5 and J usage is TRBJ1-2; unclear D gene. Deletions cut 4 bases from V and 5 bases from J, with 15 bases between. Per the germline V gene, CDR1 is SGHKS and CDR2 is YYEKEE (reference sequence). This CDR3 contains 14 residues. In DNA form, the CDR3 reads TGTGCCAGCAGCCCTCTCCCTAGAGCTTATGGCTACACCTTC. Amino acid sequence: CASSPLPRAYGYTF.

In DNA, the CDR3 is TGTGCCAGCAGCTTAGCTTGGGGGGGGCCGCCTGATACGCAGTATTTT. Protein sequence: CASSLAWGGPPDTQYF. The V and J genes are TRBV11-1 and TRBJ2-3, with D possibly matching TRBD2 (7 bases). Germline CDR1 and CDR2: SGHAT and FQDESV (reference sequence). The CDR3 consists of 16 residues. V shed 0 bases and J shed 6 bases, with 16 bases lying between them.

This clone was counted a single time. The chain uses TRBV7-2 and TRBJ2-2; the match to TRBD2 covers 8 bases. Looked up from germline, CDR1 is SGHTA and CDR2 is FQGNSA. The ends lost 3 bases at V and 6 bases at J; junction bases unmatched: 6. The CDR3 runs 15 residues. CDR3 sequence reads: CASSFRTSGSGELFF. The CDR3 DNA reads TGTGCCAGCAGCTTTAGAACTAGCGGCTCCGGGGAGCTGTTTTTT.

Regarding this clone: This sample also contains other DNA sequences that code for the same CDR3. The rearrangement uses TRBV4-3 and TRBJ1-2, with TRBD1 as a possible D gene (5 bases). Germline V gene sequence: CDR1 LGHNA, CDR2 YSLEER. The CDR3 extends over 15 amino acids. V was pared by 0 bases and J by 2 bases, with 10 bases between. The CDR3 here is CASSQEQDTNYGYTF. As DNA, the CDR3 is TGCGCCAGCAGCCAAGAACAGGACACCAACTATGGCTACACCTTC.

The chain carries TRBV9 and TRBJ2-5, with 11 bases identical to TRBD1. From germline, CDR1 is SGDLS and CDR2 YYNGEE. The ends lost 4 bases at V and 2 bases at J; junction bases unmatched: 7. The CDR3 spans 16 residues. CDR3 amino acids: CASSTGTGGFQETQYF. The CDR3 DNA sequence: TGTGCCAGCAGCACCGGGACAGGGGGTTTTCAAGAGACCCAGTACTTC.

The gene calls are TRBV10-2 and TRBJ2-1; 10 bases fit TRBD2. V gave up 0 bases and J gave up 7 bases; unmatched junction bases: 3. CDR1 and CDR2 from the germline V gene are WSHSY and SAAADI. The CDR3 sequence is 15 residues long. The CDR3 region is CASSESSGGGNEQFF. The CDR3 DNA sequence: TGCGCCAGCAGTGAGTCAAGCGGGGGGGGTAATGAGCAGTTCTTC.

The rearrangement links TRBV10-1 to TRBJ2-5, with 8 nucleotides matching TRBD2. The CDR3 has 15 amino acids. V was pared by 3 bases and J by 2 bases, with 5 bases of the junction left unmatched. The germline gives CDR1 WNHNN, CDR2 SYGVQD (reference sequence). DNA for the CDR3: TGCGCCAGCAGTGATCGCGGGGGGCGTCAAGAGACCCAGTACTTC. This gives the protein CASSDRGGRQETQYF.

This chain links TRBV9 with TRBJ2-3; D is unclear. Trimming shortened V by 0 bases and J by 2 bases, and 7 bases separated the two germline ends. The CDR3 has 14 amino acids. Germline values: CDR1 SGDLS, CDR2 YYNGEE. CDR3 amino acids: CASSVDWPTDTQYF. For the CDR3, the DNA is TGTGCCAGCAGCGTAGATTGGCCCACAGATACGCAGTATTTT.

The J gene is TRBJ1-5, the V gene TRBV11-2; D uncertain. The CDR3 runs to 17 residues. Germline assignment: CDR1 SGHAT and CDR2 FQNNGV. V lost 3 bases, J lost 2 bases, and 17 bases lay in between. CDR3 nucleotides: TGTGCCAGCAGCTTGGAAGGGCGTCTAGGTGGCAATCAGCCCCAGCATTTT. It translates to CASSLEGRLGGNQPQHF. The full variable domain, rest sourced from reference TRBV11-2 and TRBJ1-5, is EAGVAQSPRYKIIEKRQSVAFWCNPISGHATLYWYQQILGQGPKLLIQFQNNGVVDDSQLPKDRFSAERLKGVDSTLKIQPAKLEDSAVYLCASSLEGRLGGNQPQHFGDGTRLSIL.

This clone showed up just once. The chain carries TRBV28 and TRBJ2-4, with D possibly being TRBD1 (8 bases). From germline, CDR1 is MDHEN and CDR2 SYDVKM. V was clipped by 7 bases and J by 0 bases, with 22 bases between them. The CDR3 extends over 18 amino acids. The CDR3 DNA sequence: TGTGCCAGCAACCCAACAGGGGGAGGGCTTCTAGCCAAAAACATTCAGTACTTC. The encoded protein is CASNPTGGGLLAKNIQYF. Drawing the rest from reference TRBV28 and TRBJ2-4, the complete variable domain is DVKVTQSSRYLVKRTGEKVFLECVQDMDHENMFWYRQDPGLGLRLIYFSYDVKMKEKGDIPEGYSVSREKKERFSLILESASTNQTSMYLCASNPTGGGLLAKNIQYFGAGTRLSVL.

V usage is TRBV5-5 and J usage is TRBJ1-1, with TRBD1 matching over 9 bases. CDR1 and CDR2 from the germline V gene are SGHKS and YYEKEE (reference sequence). The CDR3 is 13 amino acids. V shed 6 bases, J shed 4 bases, and the junction held 4 bases outside the gene matches. This chain's CDR3 is CASTGQGGTEAFF. CDR3 sequence (DNA): TGTGCCAGCACGGGACAGGGAGGCACTGAAGCTTTCTTT.

J is TRBJ2-1 and V is TRBV6-6; 8 bases map to TRBD2. Germline values: CDR1 MNHNY, CDR2 SVGAGI (reference sequence). The CDR3 is 16 residues long. The V gene end was trimmed by 4 bases and the J gene end by 0 bases; junction bases not matched to a gene: 5. CDR3 residues: CASSSAGAISYNEQFF. DNA of the CDR3: TGTGCCAGCAGTTCAGCGGGGGCCATCTCCTACAATGAGCAGTTCTTC.

This sequence joins TRBV7-6 and TRBJ2-7; D might be TRBD1 or TRBD2, each matching 5 bases. The CDR3 runs 15 residues. The V end lost 0 bases, the J end lost 6 bases, and 15 bases lay between the germline ends. Germline V gene lookup returns CDR1 SGHVS and CDR2 FNYEAQ. CDR3 DNA sequence: TGTGCCAGCAGCTTAGCGGTAGACGGGGCGCCCGAGCAGTACGTC. Its translation: CASSLAVDGAPEQYV.

The chain carries TRBV7-2 and TRBJ1-6; possible D gene TRBD1, 5 bases. Germline CDR1 and CDR2: SGHTA and FQGNSA. Trimming removed 1 base from V and 1 base from J, with 5 bases in between. This CDR3 is built from 15 residues. The CDR3 spells CASSLGGSYNSPLHF. The DNA of the CDR3 is TGTGCCAGCAGCTTAGGGGGGTCCTATAATTCACCCCTCCACTTT.

V gene TRBV29-1 combines with J gene TRBJ1-2, with D possibly TRBD1 on 6 matching bases. The ends were cut back, 5 bases at V and 8 bases at J, with 24 bases in the middle. This CDR3 comprises 15 residues. Germline loops: CDR1 SQVTM, CDR2 ANQGSEA. The CDR3 region is CSVPTYREDAAGYTF. The CDR3 bases are TGCAGCGTTCCTACCTACAGGGAAGACGCTGCCGGCTACACCTTC.